These 19 T cell receptor beta chains originate from one sample sequenced in a study of T cell changes during pregnancy in multiple sclerosis. Clones were read by immunoSEQ multiplex PCR, and TCRdb kept only the in-frame ones, dropping some. The sample has under 90,000 clones; roughly 90% are singletons. This material consisted of peripheral blood, taken after pregnancy. The source of these receptors is a female donor in good health, enrolled as a control in a pregnancy study.

The rearrangement links TRBV29-1 to TRBJ2-3; 7 bases fit TRBD1. With V trimmed by 7 bases and J by 1 base, 8 bases remained unmatched. The CDR3 length is 14 residues. CDR1 is SQVTM and CDR2 is ANQGSEA in the germline V gene. The CDR3 DNA is TGCAGCGGGGGAAGAGGGACAGGCACAGATACGCAGTATTTT. This translates into CSGGRGTGTDTQYF.

Notes on this clone: Other DNA sequences from this sample encode an identical CDR3 as well. The chain couples TRBV11-3 to TRBJ2-3, with TRBD1 as a possible D gene (5 bases). Trimming pared 4 bases from V and 3 bases from J, leaving 8 bases between. The CDR3 contains 13 residues. The germline V gene has CDR1 SGHNT and CDR2 YENEEA. The CDR3 nucleotides are TGTGCCAGCAGCTCCCGACAGACAGATACGCAGTATTTT. Protein: CASSSRQTDTQYF.

The rearrangement uses TRBV30 and TRBJ2-7; 7 bases match TRBD2. Looked up from germline, CDR1 is GTSNPN and CDR2 is SVGIG (reference sequence). V gave up 1 base and J gave up 3 bases; unmatched junction bases: 0. This CDR3 has 12 amino acids. This CDR3 reads CAWSGGGYEQYF. The CDR3 DNA is TGTGCCTGGAGTGGGGGGGGCTACGAGCAGTACTTC.

The V call is TRBV19, the J call TRBJ2-2; D is uncertain. Germline CDR1 is LNHDA and CDR2 is SQIVND (reference sequence). V was cut by 3 bases and J by 0 bases, with 5 bases left in between. The CDR3 runs 14 residues. The CDR3 spells CASSISPNTGELFF. The CDR3 DNA is TGTGCCAGTAGTATCTCCCCGAACACCGGGGAGCTGTTTTTT. The full variable domain, in which reference TRBV19 and TRBJ2-2 provide the parts outside the CDR3, is DGGITQSPKYLFRKEGQNVTLSCEQNLNHDAMYWYRQDPGQGLRLIYYSQIVNDFQKGDIAEGYSVSREKKESFPLTVTSAQKNPTAFYLCASSISPNTGELFFGEGSRLTVL.

This clone has only a few counts. The chain is built from TRBV4-1 and TRBJ1-1, with 7 positions matching TRBD1. The germline gives CDR1 MGHRA, CDR2 YSYEKL. The ends lost 3 bases at V and 7 bases at J; junction bases unmatched: 11. This CDR3 contains 15 residues. In DNA form, the CDR3 reads TGCGCCAGCAGCCACGTATTCGGACAGGACGTTGAAGCTTTCTTT. It codes for CASSHVFGQDVEAFF.

The chain links TRBV7-9 to TRBJ2-5; D may be TRBD1 (6 bases). The germline V gene encodes CDR1 SEHNR and CDR2 FQNEAQ (reference sequence). Trimming left V 3 bases short and J 4 bases short, with 9 bases between. This CDR3 contains 13 residues. The CDR3 DNA is TGTGCCAGCAGCTTGAGAGGGGGAGAGACCCAGTACTTC. Encoded protein: CASSLRGGETQYF.

DNA for the CDR3: TGCAGCGTTCGTGGGAGCCACTACGAGCAGTACTTC. Amino acids: CSVRGSHYEQYF. The J gene is TRBJ2-7, the V gene TRBV29-1; TRBD2 is a possible D gene (5 bases). The V end lost 5 bases, the J end lost 3 bases, and 11 bases lay between the germline ends. There are 12 residues in the CDR3. The germline V gene has CDR1 SQVTM and CDR2 ANQGSEA.

This clone was seen a single time. The CDR3: CSVEDLGQLNYGYTF. Written as DNA, the CDR3 is TGCAGCGTTGAAGATCTGGGACAGCTTAACTATGGCTACACCTTC. The V gene is TRBV29-1, the J gene TRBJ1-2; TRBD1 matches 7 bases. J gave up 1 base and V 0 bases, and 5 bases lay outside the gene matches. Germline loops: CDR1 SQVTM, CDR2 ANQGSEA. The CDR3 has 15 residues.

The V gene is TRBV25-1, the J gene TRBJ1-1, with unresolved D. Trimming stripped 4 bases from V and 5 bases from J, with 11 bases between. CDR1 and CDR2 (germline): MGHDK, SYGVNS. There are 13 residues in the CDR3. Written as DNA, the CDR3 is TGTGCCAGCAGTGGAGGGTTGGGTACTGAAGCTTTCTTT. The encoded protein is CASSGGLGTEAFF. The full variable domain, rest sourced from reference TRBV25-1 and TRBJ1-1, is EADIYQTPRYLVIGTGKKITLECSQTMGHDKMYWYQQDPGMELHLIHYSYGVNSTEKGDLSSESTVSRIRTEHFPLTLESARPSHTSQYLCASSGGLGTEAFFGQGTRLTVV.

The chain combines TRBV9 with TRBJ2-1; 13 bases are a match to TRBD2. The V gene's germline CDR1 is SGDLS and CDR2 YYNGEE. This CDR3 contains 15 residues. The ends lost 0 bases at V and 10 bases at J; junction bases unmatched: 4. As DNA, the CDR3 is TGTGCCAGCAGCGTAGTACTAGCGGGAGGGGGGGAGCAGTTCTTC. Translation gives CASSVVLAGGGEQFF.

The chain uses TRBV5-5 and TRBJ2-5; 8 bases line up with TRBD2. Germline V gene lookup returns CDR1 SGHKS and CDR2 YYEKEE (reference sequence). V lost 1 base, J lost 2 bases, and 4 bases stayed unmatched. The CDR3 runs 15 residues. The chain's CDR3 is CASSLNAGGQETQYF. The CDR3 bases are TGTGCCAGCAGCTTGAATGCGGGGGGTCAAGAGACCCAGTACTTC.

Worth noting for this clone: Because the CDR3's place on the DNA is in doubt, the DNA is left out and the CDR3 is given as listed by TCRdb. J is TRBJ1-2 and V is TRBV27; the table's D call of TRBD1 was not tested on the DNA. The CDR3 contains 14 residues when both ends are counted. The V gene's germline CDR1 is MNHEY and CDR2 SMNVEV (reference sequence). The CDR3 sequence: CASSFGEGDYGYTF.

V gene TRBV7-6 combines with J gene TRBJ2-7; D possibly corresponds to TRBD2 (6 bases). This CDR3 comprises 16 residues. Germline V gene sequence: CDR1 SGHVS, CDR2 FNYEAQ. Trimming cost V 1 base and J 6 bases, with 19 bases left between them. For the CDR3, the DNA is TGTGCCAGCAGCTTAGACCCGGGACTCCAACGAGGCGAGCAGTACTTC. Amino acid sequence: CASSLDPGLQRGEQYF.

The rearrangement joins TRBV9 to TRBJ1-4; D call uncertain. Germline loops: CDR1 SGDLS, CDR2 YYNGEE. The V end was cut by 4 bases, the J end by 12 bases, with 7 bases between. This CDR3 is 10 amino acids long. CDR3 nucleotide sequence: TGTGCCAGCAGCCCCCCCGAACTGTTTTTT. Amino acids: CASSPPELFF.

The chain carries TRBV2 and TRBJ2-3, with 9 bases that match TRBD1. From germline, CDR1 is SNHLY and CDR2 FYNNEI. This CDR3 comprises 14 residues. J lost 6 bases, V lost 6 bases, and 7 bases had no gene match. CDR3: CASSAGQGLDTQYF. As DNA, the CDR3 is TGTGCCAGCAGCGCGGGACAGGGCCTGGATACGCAGTATTTT.

The gene calls are TRBV15 and TRBJ1-6, with TRBD1 identical over 7 bases. The CDR3 totals 14 residues. The V gene end was trimmed by 3 bases and the J gene end by 10 bases; junction bases not matched to a gene: 6. Germline values: CDR1 LNHNV, CDR2 YYDKDF (reference sequence). CDR3 sequence reads: CATSSTGAGSPLHF. Here the CDR3 DNA reads TGTGCCACCAGCAGCACAGGGGCAGGCTCACCCCTCCACTTT.

The V gene is TRBV6-1, the J gene TRBJ1-5, with TRBD1 matching over 8 bases. Germline V gives CDR1 MNHNS, CDR2 SASEGT. There are 15 residues in the CDR3. V gave up 3 bases and J gave up 9 bases; unmatched junction bases: 10. The CDR3 DNA is TGTGCCAGCAGTGATGCCGGGACAGGCAGTCGGCCCCAGCATTTT. It specifies CASSDAGTGSRPQHF.

The chain joins TRBV28 to TRBJ1-3, with D possibly TRBD1 on 6 matching bases. The CDR3 runs 13 residues. The germline V and J ends were trimmed by 9 bases and 4 bases, with 13 bases remaining between them. The V gene's germline CDR1 is MDHEN and CDR2 SYDVKM. CDR3 in amino acids: CASSRDTGNTIYF. The CDR3 DNA follows: TGTGCCAGTAGCCGGGACACCGGAAACACCATATATTTT.

The gene calls are TRBV6-6 and TRBJ2-5; 8 bases fit TRBD2. The germline V gene encodes CDR1 MNHNY and CDR2 SVGAGI (reference sequence). This CDR3 has 16 amino acids. The V segment lost 2 bases and the J segment 9 bases; nucleotides outside the gene matches: 14. The CDR3 is CASSYPLAGQAGAQYF. CDR3 sequence (DNA): TGTGCCAGCAGTTACCCCCTAGCCGGCCAAGCGGGGGCCCAGTACTTC.